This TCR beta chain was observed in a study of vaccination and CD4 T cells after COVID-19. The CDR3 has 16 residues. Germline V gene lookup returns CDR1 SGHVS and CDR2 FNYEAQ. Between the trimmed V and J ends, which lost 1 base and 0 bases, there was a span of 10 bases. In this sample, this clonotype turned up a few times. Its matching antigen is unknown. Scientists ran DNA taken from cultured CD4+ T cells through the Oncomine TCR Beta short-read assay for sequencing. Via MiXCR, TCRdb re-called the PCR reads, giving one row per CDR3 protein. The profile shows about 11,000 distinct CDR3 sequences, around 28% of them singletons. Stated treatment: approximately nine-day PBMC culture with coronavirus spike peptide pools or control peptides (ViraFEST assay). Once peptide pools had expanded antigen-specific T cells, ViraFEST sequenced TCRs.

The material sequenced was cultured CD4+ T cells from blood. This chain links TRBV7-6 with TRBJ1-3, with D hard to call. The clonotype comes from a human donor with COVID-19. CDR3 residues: CASSLDPPSSGNTIYF. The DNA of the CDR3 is TGTGCCAGCAGCTTAGACCCACCAAGCTCTGGAAACACCATATATTTT.